This entry features one T cell receptor beta chain sequence. The data were obtained in a study of shared clonotypes between healthy human individuals. CDR3 length: 14 residues. Per the germline V gene, CDR1 is SGHAT and CDR2 is FQDESV (reference sequence). Trimming removed 6 bases from V and 2 bases from J, with 14 bases in between. TCRdb keeps only in-frame clones here, not all; method: immunoSEQ multiplex PCR. The table includes 600,000 to 750,000 clones, roughly 88% detected once. The receptor was derived from a man aged 18 to 35 in good health. Some clones in this sample may be carry-over from other donors' samples. Sequenced: memory CD8+ T cells from PBMCs. Stated subset: CD45RO+ cells pooled with CCR7-negative TemRA cells. The J gene is TRBJ2-7, the V gene TRBV11-1; possible D gene TRBD1, 6 bases. CDR3 nucleotide sequence: TGTGCCAGCAGAGGTAGGGGGTACCCCTACGAGCAGTACTTC. It codes for CASRGRGYPYEQYF.